These 27 T cell receptor beta chains were all obtained from the same sample, sequenced in a study of blood T cell repertoires in COVID-19. The method was immunoSEQ multiplex PCR; TCRdb's version includes in-frame clones alone and lacks a portion of them. The sample lists about 170,000 clones, approximately 89% seen once, with approximately 3.5% in the top ten. What was sequenced was peripheral blood. These receptors were taken from a man between 65 and 80 years old with acute or convalescent COVID-19.

CDR3 loop: CASSQLASGTLDTQYF. CDR3 nucleotide sequence: TGTGCCAGCAGCCAACTGGCCTCCGGGACACTCGATACGCAGTATTTT. This chain uses TRBV14 with TRBJ2-3, with TRBD1 as a possible D gene (6 bases). Germline V CDR1 and CDR2: SGHDN, FVKESK. CDR3 length equals 16 residues. V shed 2 bases and J shed 6 bases, with 18 bases lying between them. The full variable domain, in which reference TRBV14 and TRBJ2-3 provide the parts outside the CDR3, is EAGVTQFPSHSVIEKGQTVTLRCDPISGHDNLYWYRRVMGKEIKFLLHFVKESKQDESGMPNNRFLAERTGGTYSTLKVQPAELEDSGVYFCASSQLASGTLDTQYFGPGTRLTVL.

This clone showed up just once. The chain combines TRBV7-2 with TRBJ2-7, with 11 nucleotides matching TRBD2. The length of the CDR3 is 15 residues. Germline V gene sequence: CDR1 SGHTA, CDR2 FQGNSA. The ends lost 5 bases at V and 0 bases at J; junction bases unmatched: 3. The CDR3 coding sequence is TGTGCCAGCAGCATGACTAGCGGGGCCTCCTACGAGCAGTACTTC. This sequence encodes CASSMTSGASYEQYF.

This rearrangement joins TRBV5-1 to TRBJ2-3, with 7 bases aligning to TRBD2. CDR1 and CDR2 (germline): SGHRS, YFSETQ. The V segment lost 6 bases and the J segment 7 bases; nucleotides outside the gene matches: 8. The CDR3 runs 13 residues. The CDR3 nucleotides are TGCGCCAGCATCCCAATGACTAGCCATACGCAGTATTTT. Translating gives CASIPMTSHTQYF.

This chain joins TRBV28 and TRBJ1-5; 9 bases are shared with TRBD1. The CDR3 spans 17 residues. The ends lost 4 bases at V and 2 bases at J; junction bases unmatched: 9. Germline V gives CDR1 MDHEN, CDR2 SYDVKM. CDR3 DNA: TGTGCCAGCAGTTCCGGGACAGGGCTAGGGGGCAATCAGCCCCAGCATTTT. This codes for CASSSGTGLGGNQPQHF.

The chain uses TRBV6-5 and TRBJ1-3; no firm D call. There are 13 residues in the CDR3. Germline CDR1 reads MNHEY; CDR2 reads SVGAGI. V gave up 4 bases and J gave up 4 bases, with 8 bases separating them. The CDR3 sequence is CASSSRPGNTIYF. DNA for the CDR3: TGTGCCAGCAGTTCCCGTCCCGGAAACACCATATATTTT.

The chain carries TRBV6-6 and TRBJ2-6, with D hard to call. Trimming took 3 bases from V and 0 from J, leaving 6 bases between them. This CDR3 has 15 residues. CDR1 is MNHNY, CDR2 SVGAGI, per germline (reference sequence). The CDR3 DNA is TGTGCCAGCAGTTATTGGCCCTCTGGGGCCAACGTCCTGACTTTC. It specifies CASSYWPSGANVLTF.

The CDR3 region is CASSPGRGTQYF. The CDR3 DNA sequence: TGTGCCAGCAGCCCGGGGCGGGGGACCCAGTACTTC. This chain joins TRBV14 and TRBJ2-5, with D perhaps TRBD2 (6 bases). Germline V gene sequence: CDR1 SGHDN, CDR2 FVKESK. The CDR3 covers 12 residues. V dropped 4 bases and J dropped 7 bases, with 10 bases sitting between them.

This clone has only a few counts. The chain employs TRBV30 and TRBJ1-1; the D gene is possibly TRBD1 (5 bases). Germline CDR1 GTSNPN, CDR2 SVGIG (reference sequence). The germline V and J ends were trimmed by 2 bases and 7 bases, with 14 bases remaining between them. CDR3 length equals 13 residues. The DNA of the CDR3 is TGTGCCTGGAGTAGAATAGGGGTTAGTGAAGCTTTCTTT. This sequence encodes CAWSRIGVSEAFF. Full variable domain (rest looked up from reference TRBV30 and TRBJ1-1): SQTIHQWPATLVQPVGSPLSLECTVEGTSNPNLYWYRQAAGRGLQLLFYSVGIGQISSEVPQNLSASRPQDRQFILSSKKLLLSDSGFYLCAWSRIGVSEAFFGQGTRLTVV.

The chain couples TRBV5-1 to TRBJ2-5; no clear D gene. Between the trimmed V and J ends, which lost 5 bases and 1 base, there was a span of 9 bases. Germline CDR1 reads SGHRS; CDR2 reads YFSETQ. The CDR3 covers 13 residues. CDR3 nucleotide sequence: TGCGCCAGCAGAGAACAGACCCAAGAGACCCAGTACTTC. This encodes CASREQTQETQYF.

The CDR3 loop reads CASSGQGSIDTQYF. CDR3 DNA: TGTGCCAGCAGCGGACAGGGGAGTATAGATACGCAGTATTTT. The J gene is TRBJ2-3, the V gene TRBV2; 9 bases fit TRBD1. CDR3 size: 14 residues. V lost 6 bases and J lost 5; bases outside the gene matches: 6. Germline V gene lookup returns CDR1 SNHLY and CDR2 FYNNEI.

The V and J genes are TRBV5-1 and TRBJ1-2; 7 nucleotides line up with TRBD1. The ends lost 4 bases at V and 3 bases at J; junction bases unmatched: 6. The CDR3 is made up of 14 amino acids. Germline CDR1 reads SGHRS; CDR2 reads YFSETQ. CDR3 nucleotides: TGCGCCAGCAGCCCTAGAGGGGGCGACTATGGCTACACCTTC. Amino acids: CASSPRGGDYGYTF.

The chain carries TRBV28 and TRBJ1-5, with D possibly matching TRBD1 (5 bases). V was shortened by 5 bases and J by 7 bases, with 12 bases between the two germline ends. CDR3 length: 13 amino acids. Germline V CDR1 and CDR2: MDHEN, SYDVKM. The CDR3 bases are TGTGCCAGCAGTCCCCGTAGGGGCCAGCCCCAGCATTTT. This sequence encodes CASSPRRGQPQHF.

This chain joins TRBV5-1 and TRBJ2-3; D uncertain. The CDR3 is 12 amino acids. The V gene's germline CDR1 is SGHRS and CDR2 YFSETQ. Trimming stripped 0 bases from V and 6 bases from J, with 5 bases between. Here the CDR3 reads CASSLESDTQYF. The CDR3, as DNA: TGCGCCAGCAGCTTGGAAAGCGATACGCAGTATTTT.

The chain is built from TRBV9 and TRBJ2-7; 10 nucleotides agree with TRBD1. After removal of 3 bases from V and 6 bases from J, the junction contained 6 bases not matched to a gene. The germline gives CDR1 SGDLS, CDR2 YYNGEE. The CDR3 sequence is 14 residues long. Written as DNA, the CDR3 is TGTGCCAGCAGCGGAGAGGGACAGGGGTTCGAGCAGTACTTC. It yields the protein CASSGEGQGFEQYF.

The V call is TRBV5-6, the J call TRBJ2-7, with 11 positions matching TRBD2. In germline, CDR1 is SGHDT, CDR2 YYEEEE. This CDR3 has 15 amino acids. V gave up 2 bases and J gave up 7 bases; unmatched junction bases: 8. The DNA for the CDR3 is TGTGCCAGCAGCTTCCTAGCGGGAGGAAAGTTTGAGCAGTACTTC. Protein: CASSFLAGGKFEQYF.

The chain recombines TRBV6-5 with TRBJ1-6; maybe TRBD1 (5 bases). CDR3 length: 14 residues. The ends were cut back, 4 bases at V and 14 bases at J, with 18 bases in the middle. In germline, CDR1 is MNHEY, CDR2 SVGAGI. The CDR3 is CASSLSFGGTALHF. In DNA form, the CDR3 reads TGTGCCAGCAGTTTATCTTTCGGGGGGACCGCCCTCCACTTT.

CDR3 in DNA: TGTGCCAGCAGCCTTGACAGTATGAACACTGAAGCTTTCTTT. Amino acid sequence: CASSLDSMNTEAFF. The chain combines TRBV5-5 with TRBJ1-1, with D possibly TRBD1 on 5 matching bases. Trimming stripped 4 bases from V and 0 bases from J, with 10 bases between. The length of the CDR3 is 14 residues. Germline values: CDR1 SGHKS, CDR2 YYEKEE (reference sequence).

This chain connects TRBV6-5 to TRBJ2-7; 7 bases align to TRBD2. The CDR3 extends over 15 amino acids. After removal of 6 bases from V and 7 bases from J, the junction contained 15 bases not matched to a gene. CDR1 and CDR2 (germline): MNHEY, SVGAGI. CDR3 coding DNA: TGTGCCAGCAGCACGCGGAGACTAGCTCCCGAGGAGCAGTACTTC. Its translation is CASSTRRLAPEEQYF.

The chain is built from TRBV2 and TRBJ2-7; tentative D call: TRBD1 (6 bases). Germline V gene sequence: CDR1 SNHLY, CDR2 FYNNEI. The V gene lost 4 bases and the J gene lost 1 base, with 11 bases spanning the gap. CDR3 length equals 14 residues. The CDR3 DNA reads as TGTGCCAGCAGTGTTGGCAGGGGTTCCTACGAGCAGTACTTC. Protein sequence: CASSVGRGSYEQYF. The variable domain in full, with the rest retrieved from reference TRBV2 and TRBJ2-7, is EPEVTQTPSHQVTQMGQEVILRCVPISNHLYFYWYRQILGQKVEFLVSFYNNEISEKSEIFDDQFSVERPDGSNFTLKIRSTKLEDSAMYFCASSVGRGSYEQYFGPGTRLTVT.

V and J are TRBV19 and TRBJ2-1; TRBD2 matches 8 bases. The CDR3 covers 14 residues. V trimming: 5 bases; J trimming: 5 bases; junction bases outside the gene matches: 5. CDR1 is LNHDA, CDR2 SQIVND, per germline (reference sequence). The CDR3 protein is CASSPGGPNNEQFF. The DNA of the CDR3 is TGTGCCAGTAGTCCGGGGGGGCCTAACAATGAGCAGTTCTTC.

The chain joins TRBV6-5 to TRBJ2-2; 8 positions match TRBD2. This CDR3 comprises 13 residues. Losses at the gene ends were 8 bases for V and 5 bases for J; bases not matched to a gene: 4. Germline V gives CDR1 MNHEY, CDR2 SVGAGI. Here the CDR3 DNA reads TGTGCCAGCCGGACTAGCCTAACCGGGGAGCTGTTTTTT. This sequence encodes CASRTSLTGELFF.

The chain recombines TRBV7-6 with TRBJ1-6; D gene ambiguous. Per germline, CDR1 SGHVS and CDR2 FNYEAQ. V lost 2 bases to trimming and J lost 6 bases, with 11 bases between them. CDR3 size: 15 residues. This CDR3 reads CASSLFEGSNSPLHF. CDR3 nucleotides: TGTGCCAGCAGCTTATTTGAGGGAAGTAATTCACCCCTCCACTTT.

The J gene is TRBJ1-5, the V gene TRBV28, with D tentatively TRBD1 (5 bases). This CDR3 comprises 15 residues. V was pared by 6 bases and J by 1 base, with 13 bases between. CDR1 MDHEN and CDR2 SYDVKM come from the germline V gene. The CDR3 spells CASRGGARSNQPQHF. The DNA for the CDR3 is TGTGCCAGCAGGGGAGGGGCTAGGAGCAATCAGCCCCAGCATTTT.

The chain recombines TRBV5-5 with TRBJ1-2; D is ambiguous. Germline assignment: CDR1 SGHKS and CDR2 YYEKEE (reference sequence). This CDR3 comprises 13 residues. V was clipped by 1 base and J by 7 bases, with 11 bases between them. Here the CDR3 DNA reads TGTGCCAGCAGCTTGATTCCCCTAACTGGCTACACCTTC. This translates into CASSLIPLTGYTF.

This CDR3 reads CASSFLLAGDQDTQYF. Written as DNA, the CDR3 is TGCGCCAGCAGCTTCCTATTGGCGGGAGATCAAGATACGCAGTATTTT. This chain connects TRBV5-1 to TRBJ2-3; TRBD2 matches 7 bases. J was trimmed by 5 bases and V by 2 bases; bases with no gene match: 11. Per germline, CDR1 SGHRS and CDR2 YFSETQ. This CDR3 has 16 residues.

The V call is TRBV9, the J call TRBJ2-3, with 7 positions matching TRBD2. Germline V gene sequence: CDR1 SGDLS, CDR2 YYNGEE. J gave up 4 bases and V 4 bases, and 6 bases lay outside the gene matches. CDR3 length equals 14 residues. The CDR3 DNA sequence: TGTGCCAGCAGCCTTGCGACTAGCTCAGATACGCAGTATTTT. Encoded protein: CASSLATSSDTQYF.

The chain combines TRBV7-6 with TRBJ1-2, with D uncertain. The germline V and J ends were trimmed by 0 bases and 7 bases, with 9 bases remaining between them. The V gene's germline CDR1 is SGHVS and CDR2 FNYEAQ. CDR3 length equals 13 residues. The chain's CDR3 is CASSLAEGGGYTF. The CDR3 coding sequence is TGTGCCAGCAGCTTAGCGGAAGGAGGTGGCTACACCTTC. Complete variable domain (other parts from reference TRBV7-6 and TRBJ1-2): GAGVSQSPRYKVTKRGQDVALRCDPISGHVSLYWYRQALGQGPEFLTYFNYEAQQDKSGLPNDRFSAERPEGSISTLTIQRTEQRDSAMYRCASSLAEGGGYTFGSGTRLTVV.